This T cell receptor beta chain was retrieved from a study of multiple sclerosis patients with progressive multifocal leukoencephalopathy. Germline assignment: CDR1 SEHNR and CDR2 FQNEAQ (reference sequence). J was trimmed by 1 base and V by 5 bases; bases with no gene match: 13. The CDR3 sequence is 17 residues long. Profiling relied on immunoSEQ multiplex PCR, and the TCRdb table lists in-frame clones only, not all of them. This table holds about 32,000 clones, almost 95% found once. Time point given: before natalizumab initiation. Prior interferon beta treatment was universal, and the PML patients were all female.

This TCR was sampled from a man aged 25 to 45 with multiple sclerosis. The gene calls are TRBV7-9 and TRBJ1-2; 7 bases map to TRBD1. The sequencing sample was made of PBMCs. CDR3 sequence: CASSTRQGSRRNYGYTF. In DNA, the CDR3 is TGTGCCAGCAGCACCAGACAGGGATCTCGTCGTAACTATGGCTACACCTTC.